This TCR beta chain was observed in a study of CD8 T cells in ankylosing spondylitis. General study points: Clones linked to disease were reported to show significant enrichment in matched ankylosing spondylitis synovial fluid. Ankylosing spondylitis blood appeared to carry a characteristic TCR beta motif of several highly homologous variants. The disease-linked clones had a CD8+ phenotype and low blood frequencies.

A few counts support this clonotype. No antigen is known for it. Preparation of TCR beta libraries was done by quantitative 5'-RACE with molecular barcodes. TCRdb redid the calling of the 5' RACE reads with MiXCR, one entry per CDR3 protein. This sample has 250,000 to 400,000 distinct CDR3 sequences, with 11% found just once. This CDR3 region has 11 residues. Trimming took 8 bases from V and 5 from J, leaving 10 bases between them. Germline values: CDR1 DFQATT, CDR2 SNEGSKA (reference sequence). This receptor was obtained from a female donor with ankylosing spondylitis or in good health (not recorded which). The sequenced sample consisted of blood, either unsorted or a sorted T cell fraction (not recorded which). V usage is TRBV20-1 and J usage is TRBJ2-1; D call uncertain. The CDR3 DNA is TGCAGTCCCCAGCGAGACAATGAGCAGTTCTTC. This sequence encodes CSPQRDNEQFF.